Each of the 14 T cell receptor beta chains below was sequenced from the same sample in a study of shared clonotypes between healthy human individuals. Measured with immunoSEQ multiplex PCR; TCRdb has only the in-frame clones, and not every one. The sample yields a few hundred thousand clones, about 97% seen once. Sequencing input: memory CD8+ T cells sorted from blood. Subset here: CD45RO+ cells pooled with CCR7-negative TemRA cells. The source is a man aged 25 to 40 in good health.

The chain carries TRBV11-2 and TRBJ2-2; 8 bases match TRBD2. Germline lookup yields CDR1 SGHAT and CDR2 FQNNGV. Trimming took 5 bases from V and 1 from J; bases not matched to a gene: 6. This CDR3 contains 16 residues. CDR3 coding DNA: TGTGCCAGCAGCACCCTAGCGGGCCGGAACACCGGGGAGCTGTTTTTT. Protein: CASSTLAGRNTGELFF.

On this clone itself: Different DNA sequences within this sample yield the same CDR3. The chain employs TRBV7-9 and TRBJ1-2, with D possibly TRBD1 on 6 matching bases. V lost 5 bases and J lost 8, with 15 bases in between. The CDR3 totals 13 residues. Germline V gene data show CDR1 as SEHNR and CDR2 as FQNEAQ (reference sequence). The CDR3 loop is CASSLTGGGGYTF. CDR3 nucleotides: TGTGCCAGCAGCCTGACGGGTGGGGGCGGCTACACCTTC.

The chain carries TRBV6-1 and TRBJ1-2; D not certain. Trimming pared 2 bases from V and 7 bases from J, leaving 17 bases between. Germline V CDR1 and CDR2: MNHNS, SASEGT. The CDR3 runs to 15 residues. Here the CDR3 reads CASSENPGAFSGYTF. CDR3 nucleotide sequence: TGTGCCAGCAGTGAAAATCCGGGAGCCTTCTCTGGCTACACCTTC.

This chain uses TRBV11-2 with TRBJ1-3; 11 nucleotides align to TRBD1. Per germline, CDR1 SGHAT and CDR2 FQNNGV. With 5 bases clipped from V and 1 base from J, the junction kept 4 bases outside the gene matches. The length of the CDR3 is 16 residues. The CDR3 region is CASSPGTGGSGNTIYF. The CDR3 DNA reads TGTGCCAGCAGCCCCGGGACAGGGGGGTCTGGAAACACCATATATTTT. Using reference TRBV11-2 and TRBJ1-3 for the parts outside the CDR3, the full variable domain is EAGVAQSPRYKIIEKRQSVAFWCNPISGHATLYWYQQILGQGPKLLIQFQNNGVVDDSQLPKDRFSAERLKGVDSTLKIQPAKLEDSAVYLCASSPGTGGSGNTIYFGEGSWLTVV.

The chain combines TRBV7-9 with TRBJ2-3, with 11 bases lining up with TRBD2. V lost 8 bases, J lost 0 bases, and 4 bases stayed unmatched. CDR1 and CDR2 (germline): SEHNR, FQNEAQ (reference sequence). There are 15 residues in the CDR3. The CDR3 sequence: CASGTSGSSTDTQYF. The CDR3 nucleotides read TGTGCCAGCGGGACTAGCGGTTCTAGCACAGATACGCAGTATTTT.

V and J are TRBV11-2 and TRBJ1-2, with TRBD1 identical over 7 bases. This CDR3 has 15 residues. Trimming cost V 5 bases and J 6 bases; bases outside gene matches: 12. Germline assignment: CDR1 SGHAT and CDR2 FQNNGV. The CDR3 DNA sequence: TGTGCCAGCAGCGGGCAGACAGGGCAAATGGATGGCTACACCTTC. Protein: CASSGQTGQMDGYTF. The variable domain in full, completed from reference TRBV11-2 and TRBJ1-2, reads EAGVAQSPRYKIIEKRQSVAFWCNPISGHATLYWYQQILGQGPKLLIQFQNNGVVDDSQLPKDRFSAERLKGVDSTLKIQPAKLEDSAVYLCASSGQTGQMDGYTFGSGTRLTVV.

The chain employs TRBV10-1 and TRBJ2-1, with unresolved D. CDR3 length equals 11 residues. V was clipped by 6 bases and J by 5 bases, with 5 bases between them. The germline gives CDR1 WNHNN, CDR2 SYGVQD (reference sequence). The CDR3 sequence: CASRGNNEQFF. The CDR3 bases are TGCGCCAGCAGAGGTAACAATGAGCAGTTCTTC.

V gene TRBV7-3 combines with J gene TRBJ2-3, with 7 bases fitting TRBD2. The J segment lost 0 bases and the V segment lost 2 bases, leaving 2 bases of the junction unmatched. This CDR3 spans 15 amino acids. The germline CDR1 and CDR2 sequences are SGHTA and FQGTGA. CDR3 nucleotides: TGTGCCAGCAGCTTATCGCGGGAGAGCACAGATACGCAGTATTTT. This gives the protein CASSLSRESTDTQYF.

DNA for the CDR3: TGTGCCAGCAGTTTGGTGGGAGGCAACGAGCAGTACTTC. This codes for CASSLVGGNEQYF. This rearrangement joins TRBV27 to TRBJ2-7, with D perhaps TRBD2 (6 bases). CDR3 length: 13 amino acids. The V end lost 3 bases, the J end lost 5 bases, and 11 bases lay between the germline ends. Germline-derived CDR1 and CDR2 are MNHEY and SMNVEV (reference sequence).

The gene calls are TRBV14 and TRBJ2-5; TRBD2 matches at 10 bases. CDR3 length equals 16 residues. Trimming took 4 bases from V and 5 from J; bases not matched to a gene: 10. In germline, CDR1 is SGHDN, CDR2 FVKESK. This CDR3 is CASSRRAGGPGETQYF. In DNA, the CDR3 is TGTGCCAGCAGCCGACGAGCGGGAGGGCCCGGGGAGACCCAGTACTTC.

The chain couples TRBV5-4 to TRBJ1-1; D is unresolved. CDR1 SGHNT and CDR2 YYREEE come from the germline V gene (reference sequence). This CDR3 has 13 amino acids. The V end lost 0 bases, the J end lost 3 bases, and 6 bases lay between the germline ends. CDR3 loop: CASSLGFDTEAFF. The CDR3 nucleotides read TGTGCCAGCAGCTTGGGGTTTGACACTGAAGCTTTCTTT.

The chain couples TRBV19 to TRBJ2-2; D might be TRBD1 (6 bases). Trimming shortened V by 4 bases and J by 0 bases, and 15 bases separated the two germline ends. Germline assignment: CDR1 LNHDA and CDR2 SQIVND (reference sequence). The CDR3 has 17 residues. For the CDR3, the DNA is TGTGCCAGTAGTACCCCTACAGGGACCCCGAACACCGGGGAGCTGTTTTTT. This sequence encodes CASSTPTGTPNTGELFF.

The count of this clone is one. V gene TRBV19 combines with J gene TRBJ2-3; TRBD1 agrees at 7 bases. Germline assignment: CDR1 LNHDA and CDR2 SQIVND (reference sequence). Losses at the gene ends were 5 bases for V and 2 bases for J; bases not matched to a gene: 4. This CDR3 comprises 14 residues. The CDR3 is CASSATGNTDTQYF. For the CDR3, the DNA is TGTGCCAGTAGTGCGACAGGGAACACAGATACGCAGTATTTT.

The V and J genes are TRBV9 and TRBJ2-7; 8 positions agree with TRBD2. From germline, CDR1 is SGDLS and CDR2 YYNGEE. This CDR3 has 14 amino acids. With V trimmed by 4 bases and J by 6 bases, 9 bases remained unmatched. As DNA, the CDR3 is TGTGCCAGCAGCCCAGGACTAGCTTTATCCGAGCAGTACTTC. This gives the protein CASSPGLALSEQYF.